Below, 31 T cell receptor beta chains from the same sample are listed, as sequenced in a study of beta chain features in type 1 diabetes. Whole-study findings and limits: For Type 1 diabetes patients, all four CD4+ subsets carried TCRB CDR3s that were moderately but significantly shorter.

Since all of the isolated RNA was reverse transcribed, expressed TCRB transcripts were what got sequenced. The repertoire was sequenced with immunoSEQ multiplex PCR; TCRdb's copy has only in-frame clones and lacks some. This repertoire shows 500,000 to 850,000 clones, around 15% found once; its top ten account for approximately 0.042%. No antigen has been assigned to these receptors. Sequencing input: naive CD4+ T cells from blood. The receptors here all came from a man aged 18 to 29 with type 1 diabetes.

The rearrangement joins TRBV29-1 to TRBJ2-3, with D possibly called TRBD1 or TRBD2 (6 bases each). Per the germline V gene, CDR1 is SQVTM and CDR2 is ANQGSEA. The CDR3 length is 16 residues. Trimming removed 0 bases from V and 4 bases from J, with 17 bases in between. CDR3 sequence (DNA): TGCAGCGTTGAAGATATCGGGGGCCGGTTTTCAGATACGCAGTATTTT. Protein: CSVEDIGGRFSDTQYF.

V is TRBV4-2 and J is TRBJ1-2, with 8 bases lining up with TRBD1. The germline V gene has CDR1 LGHNA and CDR2 YNFKEQ. J lost 3 bases, V lost 6 bases, and 15 bases had no gene match. This CDR3 is 17 amino acids long. The CDR3 sequence is CASSQTPWTGIDYGYTF. In DNA form, the CDR3 reads TGTGCCAGCAGTCAAACGCCCTGGACAGGGATAGACTATGGCTACACCTTC.

With regard to this clone: The sample holds other DNA sequences that translate to the same CDR3. This chain joins TRBV28 and TRBJ2-3; D not certain. The CDR3 totals 12 residues. The V gene's germline CDR1 is MDHEN and CDR2 SYDVKM. Trimming stripped 2 bases from V and 6 bases from J, with 6 bases between. Here the CDR3 reads CASSLRADTQYF. The CDR3 nucleotides are TGTGCCAGCAGTTTAAGAGCCGATACGCAGTATTTT.

There are a few counts of this clone. This chain links TRBV19 with TRBJ1-4; D remains ambiguous. This CDR3 is built from 13 residues. Trimming cost V 8 bases and J 13 bases, with 20 bases left between them. The germline CDR1 and CDR2 sequences are LNHDA and SQIVND (reference sequence). This CDR3 is CASGSAPRGGLFF. Written as DNA, the CDR3 is TGTGCCAGTGGGTCGGCCCCTCGCGGCGGACTGTTTTTT.

In DNA form, the CDR3 reads TGCGCCAGCAGCCCATGGGGCTCTGGGGCCAACGTCCTGACTTTC. Its translation: CASSPWGSGANVLTF. The rearrangement links TRBV4-3 to TRBJ2-6; D remains unclear. Trimming removed 4 bases at V and 0 bases at J, with 7 bases between. The length of the CDR3 is 15 residues. From germline, CDR1 is LGHNA and CDR2 YSLEER.

The chain is built from TRBV29-1 and TRBJ1-1; D not resolved. Trimming took 4 bases from V and 3 from J, leaving 15 bases between them. In germline, CDR1 is SQVTM, CDR2 ANQGSEA. This CDR3 has 14 residues. DNA for the CDR3: TGCAGCGTTGCCGGCGACCTCCAGGACACTGAAGCTTTCTTT. Its translation is CSVAGDLQDTEAFF.

CDR3 protein: CASSLGLAGYF. The CDR3 DNA is TGTGCCAGCAGTTTGGGACTAGCGGGGTATTTT. The chain couples TRBV6-6 to TRBJ2-3; 12 bases match TRBD2. V trimming: 4 bases; J trimming: 14 bases; junction bases outside the gene matches: 1. The germline gives CDR1 MNHNY, CDR2 SVGAGI (reference sequence). This CDR3 contains 11 residues.

The chain recombines TRBV7-2 with TRBJ2-5, with D uncertain. With 2 bases removed from V and 9 bases from J, the gap between germline ends came to 10 bases. The CDR3 consists of 12 residues. CDR1 SGHTA and CDR2 FQGNSA come from the germline V gene. As DNA, the CDR3 is TGTGCCAGCAGCTTAATGACCGCGGCCCAGTACTTC. Residues: CASSLMTAAQYF.

This clone was detected a few times. This chain links TRBV30 with TRBJ2-6; D not certain. The germline V gene encodes CDR1 GTSNPN and CDR2 SVGIG (reference sequence). V was clipped by 7 bases and J by 0 bases, with 13 bases between them. This CDR3 has 15 residues. The CDR3 sequence: CASSSSFSGANVLTF. In nucleotides, the CDR3 is TGTGCCTCCTCGTCCTCATTCTCTGGGGCCAACGTCCTGACTTTC.

This clone was recorded a few times. The chain couples TRBV18 to TRBJ2-7; D is unresolved. The CDR3 contains 14 residues. Trimming removed 2 bases from V and 2 bases from J, with 10 bases in between. The V gene's germline CDR1 is KGHSH and CDR2 LQKENI. CDR3 DNA sequence: TGTGCCAGCTCACCATCCGTCGAGGCCTACGAGCAGTACTTC. It yields the protein CASSPSVEAYEQYF.

The chain has TRBV7-2 and TRBJ2-7; 11 bases align to TRBD1. Germline V lookup: CDR1 SGHTA, CDR2 FQGNSA. V shed 5 bases, J shed 3 bases, and the junction held 6 bases outside the gene matches. The CDR3 runs 15 residues. CDR3 coding DNA: TGTGCCAGCAGCCGCGGGACAGGGGGTTACTACGAGCAGTACTTC. It translates to CASSRGTGGYYEQYF. Supplemented by reference TRBV7-2 and TRBJ2-7, the full variable domain reads GAGVSQSPSNKVTEKGKDVELRCDPISGHTALYWYRQSLGQGLEFLIYFQGNSAPDKSGLPSDRFSAERTGGSVSTLTIQRTQQEDSAVYLCASSRGTGGYYEQYFGPGTRLTVT.

This chain links TRBV4-2 with TRBJ1-5, with D possibly TRBD1 on 6 matching bases. The CDR3 consists of 15 residues. V was clipped by 0 bases and J by 7 bases, with 13 bases between them. The germline V gene encodes CDR1 LGHNA and CDR2 YNFKEQ. This chain's CDR3 is CASSQDGGGGQPQHF. The CDR3 DNA is TGTGCCAGCAGCCAAGATGGGGGGGGCGGCCAGCCCCAGCATTTT.

The CDR3 DNA is TGTGCCAGCAGTGGGATGATCCACACCGGGGAGCTGTTTTTT. This codes for CASSGMIHTGELFF. The gene calls are TRBV25-1 and TRBJ2-2, with D unclear. The germline V gene has CDR1 MGHDK and CDR2 SYGVNS. Trimming took off 4 bases at V and 3 bases at J, with 9 bases between the two ends. This CDR3 region has 14 residues.

The V call is TRBV5-1, the J call TRBJ2-1; D unclear. V was pared by 0 bases and J by 5 bases, with 6 bases between. Germline lookup yields CDR1 SGHRS and CDR2 YFSETQ. This CDR3 region has 13 residues. CDR3: CASSLDTHNEQFF. The CDR3 DNA follows: TGCGCCAGCAGCTTGGACACCCACAATGAGCAGTTCTTC.

This clone was recorded a few times. The chain links TRBV30 to TRBJ2-2; 8 nucleotides agree with TRBD1. CDR1 is GTSNPN and CDR2 is SVGIG in the germline V gene (reference sequence). The CDR3 covers 14 residues. V dropped 6 bases and J dropped 10; count of bases not matched to a gene: 13. The CDR3 nucleotides are TGTGCCTGTTCGGGACAGGCCGGGTTCTTGGAGCTGTTTTTT. This encodes CACSGQAGFLELFF.

J is TRBJ2-1 and V is TRBV18; the D gene is possibly TRBD2 (5 bases). The CDR3 runs to 16 residues. The germline gives CDR1 KGHSH, CDR2 LQKENI. Trimming stripped 3 bases from V and 0 bases from J, with 12 bases between. CDR3 sequence (DNA): TGTGCCAGCTCACCTGAAGCGGTTTCCTCCTACAATGAGCAGTTCTTC. Its protein product is CASSPEAVSSYNEQFF.

The table lists this clone with a few counts. CDR3 in amino acids: CASRKTGMAGELFF. DNA of the CDR3: TGTGCCAGCAGAAAGACAGGGATGGCCGGGGAGCTGTTTTTT. This chain connects TRBV6-5 to TRBJ2-2; 7 positions agree with TRBD1. The CDR3 is 14 amino acids. After removal of 6 bases from V and 6 bases from J, the junction contained 7 bases not matched to a gene. CDR1 and CDR2 (germline): MNHEY, SVGAGI.

This clone was picked up a small number of times. V is TRBV5-1 and J is TRBJ2-3; D is perhaps TRBD1 (5 bases). V lost 4 bases and J 1 base, leaving 7 bases between the germline ends. In germline, CDR1 is SGHRS, CDR2 YFSETQ. This CDR3 contains 13 residues. CDR3 loop: CASSDSRTDTQYF. CDR3 DNA: TGCGCCAGCAGCGACAGCCGCACAGATACGCAGTATTTT. The full variable domain, in which reference TRBV5-1 and TRBJ2-3 provide the parts outside the CDR3, is KAGVTQTPRYLIKTRGQQVTLSCSPISGHRSVSWYQQTPGQGLQFLFEYFSETQRNKGNFPGRFSGRQFSNSRSEMNVSTLELGDSALYLCASSDSRTDTQYFGPGTRLTVL.

V is TRBV30 and J is TRBJ2-1, with TRBD1 matching 8 bases. Germline V gene sequence: CDR1 GTSNPN, CDR2 SVGIG (reference sequence). J gave up 2 bases and V 3 bases, and 6 bases lay outside the gene matches. The CDR3 is 15 residues long. CDR3 residues: CAWSAGTGPYNEQFF. The DNA for the CDR3 is TGTGCCTGGAGCGCCGGGACAGGTCCCTACAATGAGCAGTTCTTC.

This chain uses TRBV7-9 with TRBJ1-1; no reliable D call. Trimming took 5 bases from V and 11 from J, leaving 9 bases between them. The CDR3 covers 10 residues. The germline gives CDR1 SEHNR, CDR2 FQNEAQ (reference sequence). CDR3: CASSLAAAFF. DNA for the CDR3: TGTGCCAGCAGCCTCGCGGCCGCTTTCTTT.

The chain uses TRBV5-1 and TRBJ2-5, with 10 nucleotides matching TRBD2. Germline trimming cut 0 bases from V and 4 bases from J; bases unmatched to any gene: 3. This CDR3 has 15 amino acids. Germline values: CDR1 SGHRS, CDR2 YFSETQ. The CDR3 region is CASSLGVAGGETQYF. For the CDR3, the DNA is TGCGCCAGCAGCTTGGGAGTAGCGGGAGGAGAGACCCAGTACTTC.

This clone appeared a few times. The gene calls are TRBV7-2 and TRBJ2-3, with 7 bases matching TRBD2. The ends lost 1 base at V and 1 base at J; junction bases unmatched: 5. Germline V CDR1 and CDR2: SGHTA, FQGNSA. The CDR3 totals 16 residues. The DNA of the CDR3 is TGTGCCAGCAGCTTAGATTCGGGGGGACGCACAGATACGCAGTATTTT. It codes for CASSLDSGGRTDTQYF.

In its sample, this clone was seen a few times. The chain links TRBV7-9 to TRBJ2-7, with TRBD2 matching 10 bases. Looked up from germline, CDR1 is SEHNR and CDR2 is FQNEAQ (reference sequence). The CDR3 covers 14 residues. The ends lost 6 bases at V and 3 bases at J; junction bases unmatched: 5. CDR3 coding DNA: TGTGCCAGCAGGGCCACTAGCGGGGACTACGAGCAGTACTTC. Residues: CASRATSGDYEQYF.

This clone has only a few counts. This sequence joins TRBV30 and TRBJ1-1; a possible D gene is TRBD1 (5 bases). The V and J ends lost 3 bases and 3 bases respectively, with 5 bases between them. This CDR3 has 11 amino acids. Germline V lookup: CDR1 GTSNPN, CDR2 SVGIG (reference sequence). This chain's CDR3 is CAWRGDTEAFF. Written as DNA, the CDR3 is TGTGCCTGGAGGGGGGACACTGAAGCTTTCTTT.

This clone was counted a few times. The CDR3 loop reads CASSGPRGGSIGYYEQYF. DNA for the CDR3: TGTGCCAGCAGTGGCCCTCGGGGGGGTTCGATAGGCTACTACGAGCAGTACTTC. The J gene is TRBJ2-7, the V gene TRBV25-1; 8 positions match TRBD2. The germline V gene encodes CDR1 MGHDK and CDR2 SYGVNS. This CDR3 is built from 18 residues. With 4 bases clipped from V and 3 bases from J, the junction kept 17 bases outside the gene matches.

The chain joins TRBV9 to TRBJ2-1; maybe TRBD1 (7 bases). The CDR3 totals 15 residues. V was shortened by 0 bases and J by 4 bases, with 11 bases between the two germline ends. From germline, CDR1 is SGDLS and CDR2 YYNGEE. The CDR3 region is CASSVAGGQYNEQFF. As DNA, the CDR3 is TGTGCCAGCAGCGTAGCAGGGGGGCAGTACAATGAGCAGTTCTTC.

The chain joins TRBV7-9 to TRBJ2-1; TRBD2 matches 8 bases. Germline CDR1 is SEHNR and CDR2 is FQNEAQ (reference sequence). This CDR3 contains 12 residues. The junction had 7 bases not matched to a gene; V was cut back by 3 bases and J by 15 bases. The CDR3 DNA is TGTGCCAGCAGCTTGTCGGGAGGGTTAAGGTTCTTC. It yields the protein CASSLSGGLRFF.

V gene TRBV6-5 combines with J gene TRBJ2-7; 7 positions agree with TRBD2. J lost 0 bases, V lost 10 bases, and 12 bases had no gene match. Per the germline V gene, CDR1 is MNHEY and CDR2 is SVGAGI. This CDR3 has 15 residues. CDR3 nucleotide sequence: TGTGCCACCTCGCGGGCTAGCGGCCTCTCCTACGAGCAGTACTTC. This sequence encodes CATSRASGLSYEQYF.

V gene TRBV28 combines with J gene TRBJ2-5, with unresolved D. Germline V CDR1 and CDR2: MDHEN, SYDVKM. This CDR3 has 10 amino acids. The V end was cut by 6 bases, the J end by 4 bases, with 3 bases between. In DNA, the CDR3 is TGTGCCAGCAGAAGAGAGACCCAGTACTTC. It codes for CASRRETQYF.

This clone was seen a few times. This chain joins TRBV6-4 and TRBJ2-3, with 9 bases identical to TRBD1. CDR3 length equals 13 residues. V lost 2 bases and J lost 10; bases outside the gene matches: 4. CDR1 MRHNA and CDR2 SNTAGT come from the germline V gene. This CDR3 is CASSDVQGASQYF. CDR3 sequence (DNA): TGTGCCAGCAGTGACGTACAGGGGGCCTCGCAGTATTTT.

The chain is built from TRBV10-3 and TRBJ1-1; D is undetermined. The CDR3 is made up of 14 amino acids. V was shortened by 6 bases and J by 0 bases, with 11 bases between the two germline ends. Germline CDR1 reads ENHRY; CDR2 reads SYGVKD. The CDR3 DNA reads TGTGCCATCAGAGAGGATAGGATGAACACTGAAGCTTTCTTT. Translated: CAIREDRMNTEAFF.